This TCR beta chain originates from a study of long-term antiretroviral therapy in people with HIV. An immunoSEQ assay, version v3.0, was performed at survey level. TCRdb's table, derived via immunoSEQ multiplex PCR, lists solely in-frame clones and lacks some. The sample consists of 20,000 to 25,000 clones, approximately 80% of them appearing once. The sample in question was unsorted PBMCs, obtained 0.5 years before starting antiretroviral therapy. The clonotype was recovered from a man aged 40-50 years with HIV.

This chain's CDR3 is CASSLNLDTRYGYTF. The DNA for the CDR3 is TGTGCCAGCAGCTTAAACCTCGATACACGATATGGCTACACCTTC. The chain is built from TRBV7-2 and TRBJ1-2; no clear D gene. The germline V and J ends were trimmed by 2 bases and 5 bases, with 15 bases remaining between them. CDR1 is SGHTA, CDR2 FQGNSA, per germline. The CDR3 totals 15 residues. Filled out from reference TRBV7-2 and TRBJ1-2, the complete variable domain reads GAGVSQSPSNKVTEKGKDVELRCDPISGHTALYWYRQSLGQGLEFLIYFQGNSAPDKSGLPSDRFSAERTGGSVSTLTIQRTQQEDSAVYLCASSLNLDTRYGYTFGSGTRLTVV.